This paragraph reports one T cell receptor beta chain. The target antigen is unknown. The data originate from a study of cytotoxic CD8 clonotypes in ibrutinib-treated CLL. CDR1 ENHRY and CDR2 SYGVKD come from the germline V gene. Trimming pared 6 bases from V and 10 bases from J, leaving 22 bases between. The CDR3 covers 16 residues. Study findings and constraints: Patients had baseline clonality above age-matched healthy donors, and this clonality moved with circulating CD8+ T-cell counts.

TCRdb's table, derived via immunoSEQ multiplex PCR, lists solely in-frame clones and lacks some. The repertoire holds fewer than 400,000 clones, with 60% to 80% as singletons. J is TRBJ1-6 and V is TRBV10-3; D is perhaps TRBD1 (6 bases). Sequencing used PBMCs, obtained after 36 months of ibrutinib treatment. This sequence originates from a human donor with chronic lymphocytic leukemia. The CDR3 protein is CAIRATLGTPWSPLHF. The CDR3, as DNA: TGTGCCATCAGAGCAACTTTAGGGACACCTTGGTCACCCCTCCACTTT.